This entry describes one T cell receptor beta chain. Primers for the PCR totalled 60 Vbeta and 13 Jbeta. Authors' methods: Approximately 86 million unique TCR beta chains, 9 million to 11 million shared, were counted in a later analysis. TCRdb keeps only in-frame clones here, not all; method: immunoSEQ multiplex PCR. V and J calls and clone size follow that table, whereas D and trimming were derived from the DNA. This sample has about 170,000 clones, with approximately 84% found just once. This CDR3 region has 12 residues. CDR1 and CDR2 (germline): LNHDA, SQIVND (reference sequence). The V end lost 4 bases, the J end lost 5 bases, and 9 bases lay between the germline ends. This specimen comes from a study of cytomegalovirus exposure and HLA in healthy donors. About the research overall: Unique TCR beta sequences numbering approximately 120 million came from approximately 180 million T cells in an earlier analysis.

The chain has TRBV19 and TRBJ2-7; D gene ambiguous. This TCR derives from a man younger than 40 in good health and CMV-seropositive. Source material: PBMCs. Here the CDR3 DNA reads TGTGCCAGTAGTAGAGGTCAGAACGAGCAGTACTTC. Its translation is CASSRGQNEQYF.